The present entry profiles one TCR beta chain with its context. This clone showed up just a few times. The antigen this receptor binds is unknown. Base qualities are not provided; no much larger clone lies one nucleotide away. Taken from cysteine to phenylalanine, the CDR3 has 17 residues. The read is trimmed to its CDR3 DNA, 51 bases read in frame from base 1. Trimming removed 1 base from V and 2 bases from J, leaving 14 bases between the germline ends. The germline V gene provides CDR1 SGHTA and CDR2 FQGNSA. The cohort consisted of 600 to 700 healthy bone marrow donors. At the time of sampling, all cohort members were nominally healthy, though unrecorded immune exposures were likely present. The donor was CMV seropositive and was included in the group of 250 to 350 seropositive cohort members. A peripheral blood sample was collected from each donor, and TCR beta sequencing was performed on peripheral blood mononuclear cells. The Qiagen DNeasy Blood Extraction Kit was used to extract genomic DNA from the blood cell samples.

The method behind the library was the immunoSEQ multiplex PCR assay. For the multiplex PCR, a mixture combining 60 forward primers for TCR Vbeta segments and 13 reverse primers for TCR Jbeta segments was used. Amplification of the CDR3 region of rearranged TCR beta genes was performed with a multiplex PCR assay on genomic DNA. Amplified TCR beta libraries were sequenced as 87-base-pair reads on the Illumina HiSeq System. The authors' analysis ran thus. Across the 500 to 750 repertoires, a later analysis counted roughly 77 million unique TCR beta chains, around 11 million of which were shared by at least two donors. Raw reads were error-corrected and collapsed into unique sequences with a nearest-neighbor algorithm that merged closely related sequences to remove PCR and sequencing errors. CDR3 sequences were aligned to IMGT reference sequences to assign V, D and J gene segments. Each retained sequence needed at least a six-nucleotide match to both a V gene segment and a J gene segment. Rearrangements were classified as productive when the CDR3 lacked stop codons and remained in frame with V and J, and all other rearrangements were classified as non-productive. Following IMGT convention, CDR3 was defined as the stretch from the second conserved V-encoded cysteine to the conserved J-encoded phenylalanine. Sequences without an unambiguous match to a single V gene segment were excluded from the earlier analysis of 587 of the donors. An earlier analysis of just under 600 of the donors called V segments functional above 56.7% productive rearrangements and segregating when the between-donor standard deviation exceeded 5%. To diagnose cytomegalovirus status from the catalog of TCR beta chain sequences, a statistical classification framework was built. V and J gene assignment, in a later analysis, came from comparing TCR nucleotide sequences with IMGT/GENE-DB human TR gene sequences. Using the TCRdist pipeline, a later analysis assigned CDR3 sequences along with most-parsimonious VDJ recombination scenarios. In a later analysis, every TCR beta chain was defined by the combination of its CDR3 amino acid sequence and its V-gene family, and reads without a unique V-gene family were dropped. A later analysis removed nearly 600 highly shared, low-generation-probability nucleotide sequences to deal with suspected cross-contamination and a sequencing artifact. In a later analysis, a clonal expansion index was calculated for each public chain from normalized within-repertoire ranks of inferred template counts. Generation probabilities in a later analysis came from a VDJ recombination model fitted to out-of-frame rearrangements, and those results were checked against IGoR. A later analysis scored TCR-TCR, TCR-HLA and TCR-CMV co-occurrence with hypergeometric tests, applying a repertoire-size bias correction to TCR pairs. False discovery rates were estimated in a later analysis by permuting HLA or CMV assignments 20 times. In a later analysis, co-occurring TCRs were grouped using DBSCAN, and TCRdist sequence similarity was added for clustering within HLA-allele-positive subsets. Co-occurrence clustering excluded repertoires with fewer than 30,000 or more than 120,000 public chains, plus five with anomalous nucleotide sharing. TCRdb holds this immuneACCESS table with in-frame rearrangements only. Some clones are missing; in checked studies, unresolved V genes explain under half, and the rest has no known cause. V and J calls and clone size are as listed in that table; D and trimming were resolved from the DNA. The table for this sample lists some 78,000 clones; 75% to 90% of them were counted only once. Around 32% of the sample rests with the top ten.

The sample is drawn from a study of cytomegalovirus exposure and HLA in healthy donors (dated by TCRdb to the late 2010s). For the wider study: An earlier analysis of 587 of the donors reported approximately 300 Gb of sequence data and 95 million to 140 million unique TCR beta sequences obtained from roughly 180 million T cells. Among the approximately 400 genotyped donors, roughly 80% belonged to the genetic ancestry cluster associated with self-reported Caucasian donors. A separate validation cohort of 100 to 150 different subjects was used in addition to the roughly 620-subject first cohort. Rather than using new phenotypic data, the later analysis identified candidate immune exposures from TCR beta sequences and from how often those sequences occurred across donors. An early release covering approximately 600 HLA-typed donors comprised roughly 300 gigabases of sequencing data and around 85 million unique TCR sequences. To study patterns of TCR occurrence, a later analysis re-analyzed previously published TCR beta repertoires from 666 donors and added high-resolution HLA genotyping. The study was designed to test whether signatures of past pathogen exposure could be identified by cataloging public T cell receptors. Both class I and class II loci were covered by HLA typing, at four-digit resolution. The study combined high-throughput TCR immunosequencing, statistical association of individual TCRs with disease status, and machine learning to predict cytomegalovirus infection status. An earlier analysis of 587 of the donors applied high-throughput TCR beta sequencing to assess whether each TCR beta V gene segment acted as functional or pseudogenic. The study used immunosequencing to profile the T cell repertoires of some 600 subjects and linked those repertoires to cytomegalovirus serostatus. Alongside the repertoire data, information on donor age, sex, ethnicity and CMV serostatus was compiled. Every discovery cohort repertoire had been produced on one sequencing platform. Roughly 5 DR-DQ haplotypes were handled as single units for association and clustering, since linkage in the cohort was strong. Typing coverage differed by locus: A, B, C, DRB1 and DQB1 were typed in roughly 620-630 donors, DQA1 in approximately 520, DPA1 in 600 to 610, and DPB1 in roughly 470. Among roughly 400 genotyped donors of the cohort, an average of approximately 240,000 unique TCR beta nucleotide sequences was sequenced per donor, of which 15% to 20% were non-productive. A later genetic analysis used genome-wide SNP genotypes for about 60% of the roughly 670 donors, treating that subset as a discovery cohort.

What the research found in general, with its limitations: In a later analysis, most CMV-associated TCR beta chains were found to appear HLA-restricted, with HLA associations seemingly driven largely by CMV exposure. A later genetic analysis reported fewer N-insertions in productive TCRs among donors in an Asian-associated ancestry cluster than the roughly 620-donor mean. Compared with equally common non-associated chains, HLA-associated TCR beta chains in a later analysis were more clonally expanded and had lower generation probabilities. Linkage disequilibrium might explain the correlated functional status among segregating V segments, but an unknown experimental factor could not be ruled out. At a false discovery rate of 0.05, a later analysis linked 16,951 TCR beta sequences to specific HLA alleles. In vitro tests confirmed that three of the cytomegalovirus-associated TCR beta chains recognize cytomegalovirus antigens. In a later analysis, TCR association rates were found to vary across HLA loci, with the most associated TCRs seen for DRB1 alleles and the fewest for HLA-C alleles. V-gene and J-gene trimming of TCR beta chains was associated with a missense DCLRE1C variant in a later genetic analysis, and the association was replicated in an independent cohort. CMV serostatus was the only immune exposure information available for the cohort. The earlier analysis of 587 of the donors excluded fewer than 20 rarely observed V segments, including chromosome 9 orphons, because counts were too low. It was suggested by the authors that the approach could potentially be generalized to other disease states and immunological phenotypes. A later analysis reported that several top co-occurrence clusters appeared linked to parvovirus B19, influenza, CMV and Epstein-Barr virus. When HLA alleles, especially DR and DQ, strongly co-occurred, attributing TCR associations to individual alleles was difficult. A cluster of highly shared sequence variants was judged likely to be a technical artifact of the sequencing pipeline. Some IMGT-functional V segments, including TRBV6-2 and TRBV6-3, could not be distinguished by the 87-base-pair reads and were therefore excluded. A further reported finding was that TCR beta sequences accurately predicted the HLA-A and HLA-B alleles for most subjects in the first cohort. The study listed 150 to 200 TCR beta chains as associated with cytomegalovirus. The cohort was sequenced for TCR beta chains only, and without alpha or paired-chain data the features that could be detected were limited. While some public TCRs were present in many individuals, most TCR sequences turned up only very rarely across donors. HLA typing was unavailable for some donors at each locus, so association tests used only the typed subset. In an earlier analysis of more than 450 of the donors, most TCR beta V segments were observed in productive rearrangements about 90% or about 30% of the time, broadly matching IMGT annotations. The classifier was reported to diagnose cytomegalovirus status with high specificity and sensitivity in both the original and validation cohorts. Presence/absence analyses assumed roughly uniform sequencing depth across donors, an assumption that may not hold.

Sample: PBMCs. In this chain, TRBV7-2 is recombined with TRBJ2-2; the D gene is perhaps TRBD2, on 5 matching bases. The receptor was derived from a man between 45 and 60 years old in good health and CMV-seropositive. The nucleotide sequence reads TGTGCCAGCAGCTTAGACGTAGCGACCGCAAACACCGGGGAGCTGTTTTTT. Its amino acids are CASSLDVATANTGELFF.